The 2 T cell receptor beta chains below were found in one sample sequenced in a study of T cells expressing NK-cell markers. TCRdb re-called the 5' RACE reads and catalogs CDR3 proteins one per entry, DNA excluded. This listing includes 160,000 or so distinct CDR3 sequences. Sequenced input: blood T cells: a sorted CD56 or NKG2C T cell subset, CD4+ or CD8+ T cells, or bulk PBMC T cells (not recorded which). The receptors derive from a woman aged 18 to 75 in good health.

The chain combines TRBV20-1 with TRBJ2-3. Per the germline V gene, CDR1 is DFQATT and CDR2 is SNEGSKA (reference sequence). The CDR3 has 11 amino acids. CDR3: CSATHTDTQYF.

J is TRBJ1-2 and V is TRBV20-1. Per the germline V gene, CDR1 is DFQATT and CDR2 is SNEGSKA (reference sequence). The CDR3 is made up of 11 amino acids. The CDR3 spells CSASPNYGYTF.